At least ten counts were recorded for the clone carrying this T cell receptor beta chain. Its antigen is not known. The TCR beta CDR3 regions underwent amplification from RNA transcripts. An opening RT-PCR round employed HTBI primers and preceded a second-round multiplex PCR. One entry per CDR3 protein, called by TCRdb with MiXCR from the multiplex PCR reads. The table has about 500,000 distinct CDR3 sequences, roughly 40% seen once. This sample was included in a study of Graves' ophthalmopathy and Graves' hyperthyroidism. V shed 3 bases and J 8 bases; nucleotides not matched to a gene: 9. This CDR3 is built from 15 residues. In germline, CDR1 is DFQATT, CDR2 SNEGSKA (reference sequence). Newly diagnosed hyperthyroidism donors, aged 18 to 65, duration under 2 months. Study findings and constraints: The model predicted ophthalmopathy progression with roughly 70% sensitivity and approximately 72% specificity.

The sample was peripheral blood or thyroid tissue (not recorded which). The chain employs TRBV20-1 and TRBJ2-1, with 11 bases fitting TRBD2. The sequence was obtained from an adult man with Graves' hyperthyroidism. CDR3 nucleotide sequence: TGCAGTGCTAGTGTGGTAGCGGGGGGGAGGGATGAGCAGTTCTTC. It is translated as CSASVVAGGRDEQFF.